This is a list of T cell receptor beta chains from one sample in a study of T cell clones after liver transplantation. Sequenced by immunoSEQ multiplex PCR; TCRdb stores in-frame clones only, minus some. The data hold approximately 75,000 clones, with about 80% observed a single time. Sequencing was performed on CD4+ T cells from blood, taken 12 months after liver transplant. The origin of the receptors is a human patient who received a liver transplant. Some T cells may be the graft donor's. The CDR3 runs from the conserved cysteine through the conserved F or W. D genes are given only for firm matches. Expanded clones get a size class; other rows say once, few or many, or leave the size out.

.	TRBV25-1	TRBJ2-2	.	15	CASSARPANTGELFF	TGTGCCAGCAGTGCTCGTCCCGCGAACACCGGGGAGCTGTTTTTT
.	TRBV28	TRBJ2-6	.	16	CASSPPLRAGANVLTF	TGTGCCAGCAGTCCACCGCTTAGGGCTGGGGCCAACGTCCTGACTTTC
.	TRBV18	TRBJ2-1	.	15	CASSPGAASYNEQFF	TGTGCCAGCTCACCGGGGGCGGCTTCCTACAATGAGCAGTTCTTC
.	TRBV28	TRBJ1-2	TRBD1	15	CASSSRGRGENGYTF	TGTGCCAGCAGTTCTAGGGGGCGCGGGGAGAATGGCTACACCTTC
.	TRBV4-1	TRBJ1-2	TRBD1	18	CASSRFYRDREANYGYTF	TGCGCCAGCAGCCGCTTCTACCGGGACAGGGAAGCTAACTATGGCTACACCTTC
.	TRBV18	TRBJ2-2	.	15	CASSQQGYDTGELFF	TGTGCCAGCTCACAGCAGGGGTACGACACCGGGGAGCTGTTTTTT
.	TRBV6-5	TRBJ2-3	.	15	CASSYLTGGTDTQYF	TGTGCCAGCAGTTACTTAACGGGAGGCACAGATACGCAGTATTTT
.	TRBV11-2	TRBJ1-4	.	17	CASSLDKPRTTNEKLFF	TGTGCCAGCAGCTTAGATAAACCGCGAACAACTAATGAAAAACTGTTTTTT
few	TRBV19	TRBJ2-1	.	13	CASSIGGTVEQFF	TGTGCCAGTAGTATTGGTGGTACCGTCGAGCAGTTCTTC
.	TRBV2	TRBJ1-1	.	11	CASSGHTEAFF	TGTGCCAGCAGTGGTCACACTGAAGCTTTCTTT
few	TRBV28	TRBJ2-3	TRBD2	16	CASSSLGRAGTDTQYF	TGTGCCAGCAGCTCCCTCGGGAGGGCCGGAACAGATACGCAGTATTTT
.	TRBV10-3	TRBJ2-2	.	14	CAIKSPSSPEELFF	TGTGCCATCAAATCCCCGTCCTCCCCGGAGGAGCTGTTTTTT
few	TRBV28	TRBJ1-2	.	12	CASSLTGSGYTF	TGTGCCAGCAGTTTGACAGGATCTGGCTACACCTTC
.	TRBV7-9	TRBJ2-1	.	12	CASSPRGGEQFF	TGTGCCAGCAGCCCGCGGGGAGGTGAGCAGTTCTTC
.	TRBV18	TRBJ1-5	.	18	CASSRYQGSGNFYQPQHF	TGTGCCAGCTCCCGATACCAAGGCTCCGGGAACTTCTATCAGCCCCAGCATTTT
few	TRBV14	TRBJ1-1	.	14	CASSLLGLNTEAFF	TGTGCCAGCAGCCTGTTGGGCCTGAACACTGAAGCTTTCTTT
.	TRBV4-1	TRBJ1-1	.	13	CASSQLSVTEAFF	TGCGCCAGCAGCCAACTCAGCGTCACTGAAGCTTTCTTT
.	TRBV30	TRBJ2-2	.	14	CAWKGSANTGELFF	TGTGCCTGGAAAGGGTCGGCGAACACCGGGGAGCTGTTTTTT
.	TRBV7-3	TRBJ1-2	.	13	CASSEDRYYGYTF	TGTGCCAGCAGTGAAGACAGGTACTATGGCTACACCTTC
.	TRBV5-1	TRBJ2-7	.	14	CASSPQTSTYEQYF	TGCGCCAGCAGCCCTCAGACTAGTACCTACGAGCAGTACTTC
.	TRBV4-3	TRBJ2-1	.	14	CASSQDPTGSEQFF	TGCGCCAGCAGCCAAGATCCGACAGGCAGTGAGCAGTTCTTC
once	TRBV28	TRBJ1-2	TRBD1	17	CASTPTFDREFNYGYTF	TGTGCCAGCACCCCGACTTTTGACAGGGAATTTAACTATGGCTACACCTTC
.	TRBV5-1	TRBJ2-2	TRBD2	15	CASRLGLAGAGELFF	TGCGCCAGCAGATTGGGACTAGCGGGTGCCGGGGAGCTGTTTTTT
few	TRBV11-2	TRBJ2-7	.	15	CASSFDLRMSYEQYF	TGTGCCAGCAGCTTCGATTTACGGATGTCCTACGAGCAGTACTTC
few	TRBV5-1	TRBJ1-5	.	16	CASSLGPGASNQPQHF	TGCGCCAGCAGCTTGGGTCCAGGGGCTAGCAATCAGCCCCAGCATTTT
.	TRBV7-8	TRBJ2-2	.	14	CASSPRTRTGELFF	TGTGCCAGCAGCCCGCGGACGAGAACCGGGGAGCTGTTTTTT
once	TRBV6-1	TRBJ1-2	.	17	CASSERRMGGQDYGYTF	TGTGCCAGCAGTGAAAGAAGGATGGGGGGGCAAGACTATGGCTACACCTTC
.	TRBV6-5	TRBJ2-5	TRBD2	13	CASMYSGGLGQYF	TGTGCCAGCATGTATAGCGGGGGGTTAGGCCAGTACTTC
once	TRBV5-1	TRBJ1-1	.	15	CASSFGGAQNTEAFF	TGCGCCAGCAGCTTTGGGGGTGCACAGAACACTGAAGCTTTCTTT
.	TRBV6-4	TRBJ2-7	.	14	CASSDQDGYYEQYF	TGTGCCAGCAGTGACCAGGACGGATACTACGAGCAGTACTTC
.	TRBV28	TRBJ1-3	.	15	CASSSDGASGNTIYF	TGTGCCAGCAGTTCGGACGGGGCCTCTGGAAACACCATATATTTT
.	TRBV18	TRBJ2-1	TRBD2	17	CASSRTPGLAGDNEQFF	TGTGCCAGCTCACGTACCCCCGGACTAGCGGGAGACAATGAGCAGTTCTTC